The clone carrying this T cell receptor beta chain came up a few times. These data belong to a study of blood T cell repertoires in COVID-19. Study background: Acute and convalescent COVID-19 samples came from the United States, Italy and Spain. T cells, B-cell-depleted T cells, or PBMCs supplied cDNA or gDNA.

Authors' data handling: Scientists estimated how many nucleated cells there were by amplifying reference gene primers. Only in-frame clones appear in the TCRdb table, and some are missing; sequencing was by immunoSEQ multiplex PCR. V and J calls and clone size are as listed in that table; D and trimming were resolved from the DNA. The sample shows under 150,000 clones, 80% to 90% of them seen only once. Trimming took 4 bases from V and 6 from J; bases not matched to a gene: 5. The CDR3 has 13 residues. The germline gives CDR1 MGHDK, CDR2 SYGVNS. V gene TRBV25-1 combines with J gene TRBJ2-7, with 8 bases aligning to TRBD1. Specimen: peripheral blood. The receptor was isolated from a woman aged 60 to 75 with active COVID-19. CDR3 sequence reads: CASSATGAGEQYF. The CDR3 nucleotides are TGTGCCAGCAGTGCGACAGGGGCGGGCGAGCAGTACTTC.